Listed below are T cell receptor beta chains from one sample, sequenced in a study of CD8 T cells in Susac syndrome. Via MiXCR, TCRdb re-called the immunoSEQ multiplex PCR reads, giving one row per CDR3 protein. The table includes around 170,000 distinct CDR3 sequences, approximately 95% detected once. Material: CD8+ T cells from PBMCs. The receptors were gathered from a human donor with multiple sclerosis. Both conserved end residues are part of each CDR3.

13	TRBJ2-7	TRBV3-1	CASSPGYRPEQYF
12	TRBJ2-2	TRBV27	CASSPPGRELFF
14	TRBJ2-1	TRBV27	CASSLFRSYNEQFF
14	TRBJ1-1	TRBV28	CASTLGNLNTEAFF
13	TRBJ2-1	TRBV7-3	CASSFDSYNEQFF
15	TRBJ2-1	TRBV20-1	CSASSVRTSSYEQFF
14	TRBJ2-7	TRBV9	CASSVEGGGYEQYF
13	TRBJ2-1	TRBV12-5	CASGFYAANEQFF
16	TRBJ2-5	TRBV7-9	CASSPPGVVVGETQYF
16	TRBJ1-1	TRBV7-9	CASSISPGSLNTEAFF
14	TRBJ2-1	TRBV7-9	CASSFSGGAGEQFF
16	TRBJ2-1	TRBV20-1	CSALPGTRALYNEQFF
13	TRBJ2-2	TRBV29-1	CSVIGPNTGELFF
13	TRBJ2-1	TRBV7-9	CASSPRLFNEQFF
14	TRBJ2-1	TRBV5-1	CASSLLAVHNEQFF
17	TRBJ1-5	TRBV27	CASSYRGPLDSNQPQHF
15	TRBJ2-1	TRBV12-3/TRBV12-4	CASSLMDRVGGEQFF
15	TRBJ1-1	TRBV2	CASKRATGMDTEAFF
22	TRBJ1-2	TRBV5-1	CASSLRRWSVDRRSRANYGYTF
14	TRBJ1-2	TRBV29-1	CSVDKQGAYSGYTF
16	TRBJ1-2	TRBV13	CASSPHGTAYNYGYTF
15	TRBJ1-5	TRBV27	CASSLSQGRYQPQHF
11	TRBJ2-1	TRBV30	CATRDYNEQFF
12	TRBJ2-7	TRBV5-1	CASRAGTYEQYF
13	TRBJ1-5	TRBV27	CASSLGYSQPQHF
11	TRBJ1-1	TRBV29-1	CSVREDTEAFF
17	TRBJ2-5	TRBV15	CATSARPGLREQETQYF
15	TRBJ2-1	TRBV7-9	CASSELAGGLNEQFF
12	TRBJ2-3	TRBV13	CASSLFVDTQYF
16	TRBJ2-3	TRBV14	CASSQGQRRPTDTQYF
18	TRBJ2-5	TRBV12-5	CASATTGLTRVGEETQYF
12	TRBJ2-1	TRBV13	CASSSPTLEQFF
16	TRBJ2-2	TRBV29-1	CSVTRATKTYGGELFF
15	TRBJ2-3	TRBV5-1	CASSLSKRSTDTQYF
19	TRBJ1-5	TRBV23-1	CASNHRDRGLLTSNQPQHF
14	TRBJ2-3	TRBV29-1	CSVEGKESTDTQYF
12	TRBJ2-7	TRBV2	CASSARDYEQYF
14	TRBJ2-1	TRBV6-5	CASSKLAGGDEQFF
11	TRBJ2-7	TRBV12-3/TRBV12-4	CASSPGLQEYF
13	TRBJ2-1	TRBV30	CAWSQASGNEQFF
14	TRBJ1-1	TRBV9	CASSAPGQNTEAFF
14	TRBJ2-1	TRBV5-1	CASSLFGGGDEQFF
15	TRBJ2-1	TRBV27	CASSSTSGRPIEQFF
11	TRBJ1-1	TRBV4-1	CASSQGAEAFF
15	TRBJ2-1	TRBV12-3/TRBV12-4	CASSLSREGRYEQFF
14	TRBJ2-5	TRBV5-1	CASTISVGTETQYF
13	TRBJ1-5	TRBV27	CASSSGGGQPQHF
15	TRBJ2-5	TRBV7-9	CASSSGGIYQETQYF
16	TRBJ2-7	TRBV5-1	CASSVGRLGSSYEQYF
16	TRBJ2-7	TRBV2	CASTRRQGVPHYEQYF
16	TRBJ1-2	TRBV5-1	CASSPTGTASNYGYTF
13	TRBJ1-1	TRBV27	CASSLSLQGEAFF